This T cell receptor beta chain stems from a study of CD8 T cells in ankylosing spondylitis. Whole-study findings and limits: Relatively scarce in peripheral blood, disease-linked clones were CD8+. A TCR beta motif of about 8 highly homologous variants seemed to mark ankylosing spondylitis blood. Clones linked to disease were reported to show significant enrichment in matched ankylosing spondylitis synovial fluid.

This CDR3 is 14 amino acids long. V shed 2 bases and J shed 2 bases, with 8 bases lying between them. For this clonotype: Its target is not known.

The authors made TCR beta libraries by quantitative 5'-RACE with molecular barcodes. Using its own MiXCR run on the 5' RACE reads, TCRdb lists one record per CDR3 protein. Altogether about 390,000 distinct CDR3 sequences are present, 20% to 25% being singletons, with the ten largest covering about 17%. The J gene is TRBJ2-3, the V gene TRBV12-3 or TRBV12-4; no reliable D call. The TCR originated in a male donor with ankylosing spondylitis. Sequencing was carried out using blood, either unsorted or a sorted T cell fraction (not recorded which). The CDR3 sequence: CASSLWATTDTQYF. The CDR3 DNA reads as TGTGCCAGCAGTTTATGGGCTACCACAGATACGCAGTATTTT.